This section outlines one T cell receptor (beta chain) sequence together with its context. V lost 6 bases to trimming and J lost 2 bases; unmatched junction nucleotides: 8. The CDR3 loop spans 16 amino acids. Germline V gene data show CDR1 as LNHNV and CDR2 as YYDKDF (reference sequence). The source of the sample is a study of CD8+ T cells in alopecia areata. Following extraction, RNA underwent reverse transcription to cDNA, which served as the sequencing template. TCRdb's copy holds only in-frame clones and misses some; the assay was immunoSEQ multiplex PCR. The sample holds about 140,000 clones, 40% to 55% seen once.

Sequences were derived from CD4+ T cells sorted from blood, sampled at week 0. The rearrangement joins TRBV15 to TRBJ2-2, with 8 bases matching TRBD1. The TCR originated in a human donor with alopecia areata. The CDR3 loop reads CATRDPGQDNTGELFF. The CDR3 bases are TGTGCCACCAGGGATCCGGGACAGGACAACACCGGGGAGCTGTTTTTT.